This TCR beta chain was recovered during a study of T-cell reconstitution after alpha-beta-depleted transplantation in children. Overall study findings and caveats: Roughly two months post-transplant, alpha-beta T cells reportedly originated from several hundred graft clones that had expanded.

The germline V gene encodes CDR1 SGHAT and CDR2 FQNNGV. V lost 2 bases and J 0 bases, leaving 7 bases between the germline ends. CDR3 length: 14 residues. On this clonotype: Antigen: not known.

Library preparation (for TCRbeta) was performed with unique molecular identifiers. MiXCR, applied by TCRdb to the PCR reads, yields one record per CDR3 protein. The table shows 140,000 to 150,000 distinct CDR3 sequences, with 8.8% occurring only once. This chain uses TRBV11-2 with TRBJ2-5; D gene ambiguous. The sample consisted of PBMCs, mostly from graft donor cells, taken 180 days after TCRalphabeta/CD19-depleted stem cell transplant. The source of this sequence is a female patient younger than 10 who had a stem cell transplant for congenital amegakaryocytic thrombocytopenia, so the T cells may come from the graft donor. CDR3 DNA sequence: TGTGCCAGCAGCTTATCACCCTACCAAGAGACCCAGTACTTC. As protein: CASSLSPYQETQYF.